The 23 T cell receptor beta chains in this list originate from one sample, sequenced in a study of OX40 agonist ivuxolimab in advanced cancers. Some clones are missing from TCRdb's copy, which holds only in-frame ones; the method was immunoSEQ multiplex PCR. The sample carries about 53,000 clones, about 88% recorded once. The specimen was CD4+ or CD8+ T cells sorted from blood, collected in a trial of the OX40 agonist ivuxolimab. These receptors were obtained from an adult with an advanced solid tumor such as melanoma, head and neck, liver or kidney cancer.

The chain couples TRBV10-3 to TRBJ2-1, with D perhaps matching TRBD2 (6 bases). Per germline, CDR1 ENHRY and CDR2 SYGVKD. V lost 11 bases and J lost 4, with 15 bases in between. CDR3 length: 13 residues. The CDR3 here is CAVRDSGYNEQFF. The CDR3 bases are TGTGCCGTCCGGGACTCAGGGTACAATGAGCAGTTCTTC.

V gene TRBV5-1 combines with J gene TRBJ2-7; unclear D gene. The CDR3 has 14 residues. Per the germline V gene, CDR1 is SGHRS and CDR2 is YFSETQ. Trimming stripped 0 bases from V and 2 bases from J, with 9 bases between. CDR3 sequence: CASSLDPGTYEQYF. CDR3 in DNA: TGCGCCAGCAGCTTGGACCCGGGCACCTACGAGCAGTACTTC.

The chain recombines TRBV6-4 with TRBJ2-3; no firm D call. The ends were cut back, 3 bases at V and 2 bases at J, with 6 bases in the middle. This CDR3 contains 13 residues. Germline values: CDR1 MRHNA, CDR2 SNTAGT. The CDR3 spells CASSEQSTDTQYF. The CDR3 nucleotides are TGTGCCAGCAGTGAACAGTCCACAGATACGCAGTATTTT.

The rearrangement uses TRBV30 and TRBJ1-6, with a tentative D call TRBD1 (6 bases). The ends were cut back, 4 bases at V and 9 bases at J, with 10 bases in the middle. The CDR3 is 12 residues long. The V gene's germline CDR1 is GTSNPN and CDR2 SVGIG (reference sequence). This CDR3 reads CAWIKQGSPLHF. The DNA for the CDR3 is TGTGCCTGGATAAAACAGGGTTCACCCCTCCACTTT.

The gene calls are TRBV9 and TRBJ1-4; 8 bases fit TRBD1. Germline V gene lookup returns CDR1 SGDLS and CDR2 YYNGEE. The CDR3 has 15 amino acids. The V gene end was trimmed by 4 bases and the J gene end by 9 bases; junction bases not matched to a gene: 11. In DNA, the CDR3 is TGTGCCAGCAGCCCGCCAGGGGGCGCAGGGCAAAAACTGTTTTTT. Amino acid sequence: CASSPPGGAGQKLFF.

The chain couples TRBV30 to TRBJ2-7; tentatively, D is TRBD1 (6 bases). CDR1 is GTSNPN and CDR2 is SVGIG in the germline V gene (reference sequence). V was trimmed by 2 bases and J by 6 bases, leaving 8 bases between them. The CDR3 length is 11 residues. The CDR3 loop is CAWSIGGEQYF. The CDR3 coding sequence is TGTGCCTGGAGTATAGGGGGCGAGCAGTACTTC.

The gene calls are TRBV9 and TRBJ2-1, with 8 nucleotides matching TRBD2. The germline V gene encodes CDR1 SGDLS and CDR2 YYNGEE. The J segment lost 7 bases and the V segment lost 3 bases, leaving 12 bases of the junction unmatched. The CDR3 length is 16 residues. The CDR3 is CASSGPTAGDTNEQFF. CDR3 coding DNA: TGTGCCAGCAGCGGCCCGACAGCGGGAGACACAAATGAGCAGTTCTTC.

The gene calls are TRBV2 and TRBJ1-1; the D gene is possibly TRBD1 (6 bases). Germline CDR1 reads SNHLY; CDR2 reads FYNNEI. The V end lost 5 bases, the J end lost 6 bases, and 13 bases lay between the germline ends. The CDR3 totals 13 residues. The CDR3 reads CASSWGEGAEAFF. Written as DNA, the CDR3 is TGTGCCAGCAGTTGGGGGGAGGGGGCTGAAGCTTTCTTT.

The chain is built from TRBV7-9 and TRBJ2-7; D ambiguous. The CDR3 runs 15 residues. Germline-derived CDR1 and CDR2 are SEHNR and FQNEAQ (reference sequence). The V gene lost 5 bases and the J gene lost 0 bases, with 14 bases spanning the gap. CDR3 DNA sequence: TGTGCCAGCAGCCCGGAAGGATGGAGCTCCTACGAGCAGTACTTC. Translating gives CASSPEGWSSYEQYF.

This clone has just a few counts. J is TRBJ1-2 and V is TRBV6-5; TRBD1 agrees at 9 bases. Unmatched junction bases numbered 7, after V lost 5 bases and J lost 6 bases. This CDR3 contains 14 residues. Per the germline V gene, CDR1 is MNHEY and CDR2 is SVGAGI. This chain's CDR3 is CASSHEGTGNGYTF. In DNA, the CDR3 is TGTGCCAGCAGTCACGAAGGGACAGGGAATGGCTACACCTTC.

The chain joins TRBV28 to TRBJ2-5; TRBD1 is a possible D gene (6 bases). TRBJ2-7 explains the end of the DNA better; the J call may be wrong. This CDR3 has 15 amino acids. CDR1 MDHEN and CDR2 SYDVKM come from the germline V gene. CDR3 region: CASSRGGDTTYEQYF. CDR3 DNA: TGTGCCAGCAGTAGGGGTGGGGACACTACCTACGAGCAGTACTTC.

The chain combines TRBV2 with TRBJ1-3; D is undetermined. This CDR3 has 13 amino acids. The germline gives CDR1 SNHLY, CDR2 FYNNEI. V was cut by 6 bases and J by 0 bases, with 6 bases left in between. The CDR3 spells CASRDPSGNTIYF. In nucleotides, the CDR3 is TGTGCCAGCAGGGACCCCTCTGGAAACACCATATATTTT.

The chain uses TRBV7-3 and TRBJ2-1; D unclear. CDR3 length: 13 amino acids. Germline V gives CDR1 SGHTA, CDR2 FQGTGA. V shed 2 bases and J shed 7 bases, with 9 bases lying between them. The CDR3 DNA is TGTGCCAGCAGCTTACAAGGGAATAATGAGCAGTTCTTC. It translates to CASSLQGNNEQFF.

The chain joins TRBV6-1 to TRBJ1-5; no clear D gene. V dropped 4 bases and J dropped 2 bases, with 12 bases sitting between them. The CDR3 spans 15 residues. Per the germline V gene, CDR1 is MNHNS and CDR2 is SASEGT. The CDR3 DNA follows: TGTGCCAGCAGTGTAATGTTTTCGGGCAATCAGCCCCAGCATTTT. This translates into CASSVMFSGNQPQHF.

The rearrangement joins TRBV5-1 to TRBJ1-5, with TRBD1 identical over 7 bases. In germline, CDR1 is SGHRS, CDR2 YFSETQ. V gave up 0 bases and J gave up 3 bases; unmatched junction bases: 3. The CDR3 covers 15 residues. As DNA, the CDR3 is TGCGCCAGCAGCTTGGAGGGACAGATCAATCAGCCCCAGCATTTT. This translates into CASSLEGQINQPQHF.

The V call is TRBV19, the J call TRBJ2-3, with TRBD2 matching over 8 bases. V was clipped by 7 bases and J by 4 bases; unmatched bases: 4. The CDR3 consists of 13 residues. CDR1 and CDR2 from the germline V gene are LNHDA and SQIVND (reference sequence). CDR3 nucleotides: TGTGCCAGTACAGCGGGAGCTGCAGATACGCAGTATTTT. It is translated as CASTAGAADTQYF.

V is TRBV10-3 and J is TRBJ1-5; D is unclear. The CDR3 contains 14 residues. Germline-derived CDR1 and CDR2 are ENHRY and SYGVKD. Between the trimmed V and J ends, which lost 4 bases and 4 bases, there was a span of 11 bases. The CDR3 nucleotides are TGTGCCATCAGTGTGCGTCCCGAGAATCAGCCCCAGCATTTT. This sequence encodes CAISVRPENQPQHF.

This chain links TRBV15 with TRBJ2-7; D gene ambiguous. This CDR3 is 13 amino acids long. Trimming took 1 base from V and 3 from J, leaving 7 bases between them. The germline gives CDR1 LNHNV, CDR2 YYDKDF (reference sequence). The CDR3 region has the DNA TGTGCCACCAGCAGAGCCACGGGCTACGAGCAGTACTTC. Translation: CATSRATGYEQYF.

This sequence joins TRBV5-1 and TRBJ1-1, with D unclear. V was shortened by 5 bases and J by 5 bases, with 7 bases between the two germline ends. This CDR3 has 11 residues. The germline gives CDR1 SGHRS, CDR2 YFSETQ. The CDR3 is CASRTGTEAFF. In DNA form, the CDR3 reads TGCGCCAGCAGGACGGGGACTGAAGCTTTCTTT.

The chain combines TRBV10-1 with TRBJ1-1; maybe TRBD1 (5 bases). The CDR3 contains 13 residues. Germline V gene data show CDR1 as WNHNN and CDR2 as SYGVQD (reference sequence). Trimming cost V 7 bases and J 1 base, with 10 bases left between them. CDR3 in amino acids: CASMGEANTEAFF. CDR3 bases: TGCGCCAGCATGGGGGAGGCGAACACTGAAGCTTTCTTT.

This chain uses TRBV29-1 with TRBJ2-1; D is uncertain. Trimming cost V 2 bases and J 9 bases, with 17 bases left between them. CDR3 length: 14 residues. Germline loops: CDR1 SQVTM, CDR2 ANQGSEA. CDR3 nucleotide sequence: TGCAGCGTTGAAATGGCGAGTATACGTAGTGAGCAGTTCTTC. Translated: CSVEMASIRSEQFF.

The CDR3 DNA follows: TGTGCCAGCAGTTTATACGGGGGGCGAGGGAACAATCAGCCCCAGCATTTT. Translation gives CASSLYGGRGNNQPQHF. V gene TRBV28 combines with J gene TRBJ1-5; D might be TRBD1 (6 bases). Trimming took off 1 base at V and 3 bases at J, with 16 bases between the two ends. From germline, CDR1 is MDHEN and CDR2 SYDVKM. The CDR3 extends over 17 amino acids.

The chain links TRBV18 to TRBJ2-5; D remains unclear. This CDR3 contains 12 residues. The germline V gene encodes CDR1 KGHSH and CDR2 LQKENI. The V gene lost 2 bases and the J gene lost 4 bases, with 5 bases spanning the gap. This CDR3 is CASSPEAETQYF. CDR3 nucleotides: TGTGCCAGCTCACCAGAGGCAGAGACCCAGTACTTC.